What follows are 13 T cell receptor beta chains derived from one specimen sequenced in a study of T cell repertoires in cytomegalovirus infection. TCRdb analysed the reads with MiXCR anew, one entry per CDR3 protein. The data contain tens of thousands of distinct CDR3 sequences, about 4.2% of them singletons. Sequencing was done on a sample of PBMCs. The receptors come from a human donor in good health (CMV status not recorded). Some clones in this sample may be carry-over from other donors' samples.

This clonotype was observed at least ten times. The CDR3 reads CASNPTGANTDTQYF. CDR3 coding DNA: TGTGCCAGCAACCCAACAGGGGCAAACACAGATACGCAGTATTTT. This chain uses TRBV7-3 with TRBJ2-3, with 7 bases identical to TRBD1. This CDR3 is built from 15 residues. V shed 7 bases and J 2 bases; nucleotides not matched to a gene: 9. The germline gives CDR1 SGHTA, CDR2 FQGTGA.

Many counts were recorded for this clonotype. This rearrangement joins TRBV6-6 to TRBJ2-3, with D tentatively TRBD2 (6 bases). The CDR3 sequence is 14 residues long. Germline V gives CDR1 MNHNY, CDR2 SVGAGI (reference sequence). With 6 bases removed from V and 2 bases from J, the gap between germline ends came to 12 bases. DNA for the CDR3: TGTGCCAGCAGGGAGGGACGGCCCACAGATACGCAGTATTTT. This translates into CASREGRPTDTQYF.

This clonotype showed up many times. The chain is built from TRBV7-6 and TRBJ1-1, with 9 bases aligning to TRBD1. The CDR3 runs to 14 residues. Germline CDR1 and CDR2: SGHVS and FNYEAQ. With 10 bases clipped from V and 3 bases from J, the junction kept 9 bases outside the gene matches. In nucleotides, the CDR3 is TGTGCCACCCGGACAGGGGCCGGTGACACTGAAGCTTTCTTT. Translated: CATRTGAGDTEAFF.

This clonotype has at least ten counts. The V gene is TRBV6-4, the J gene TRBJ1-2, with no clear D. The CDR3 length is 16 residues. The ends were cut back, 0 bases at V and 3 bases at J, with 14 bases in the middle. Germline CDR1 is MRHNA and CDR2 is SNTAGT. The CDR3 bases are TGTGCCAGCAGTGACTCGATGAGTTCTCGGGACTATGGCTACACCTTC. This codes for CASSDSMSSRDYGYTF.

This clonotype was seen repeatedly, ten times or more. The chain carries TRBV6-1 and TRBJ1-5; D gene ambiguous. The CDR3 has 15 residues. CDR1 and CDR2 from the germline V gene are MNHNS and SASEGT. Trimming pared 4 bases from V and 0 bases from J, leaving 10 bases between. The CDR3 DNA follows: TGTGCCAGCAGTGTTTTCACCCTTAGCAATCAGCCCCAGCATTTT. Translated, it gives CASSVFTLSNQPQHF.

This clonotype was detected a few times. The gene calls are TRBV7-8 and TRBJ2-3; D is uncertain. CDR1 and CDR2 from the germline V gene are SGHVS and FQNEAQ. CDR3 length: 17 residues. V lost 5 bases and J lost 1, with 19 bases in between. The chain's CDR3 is CASSPERWAVGTDTQYF. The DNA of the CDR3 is TGTGCCAGCAGCCCAGAACGGTGGGCGGTAGGCACAGATACGCAGTATTTT.

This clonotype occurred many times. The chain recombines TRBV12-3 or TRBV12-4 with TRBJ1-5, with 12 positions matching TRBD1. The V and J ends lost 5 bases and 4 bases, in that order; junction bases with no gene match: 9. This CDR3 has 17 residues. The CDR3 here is CASSPGTGGAFNQPQHF. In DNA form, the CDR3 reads TGTGCCAGCAGTCCCGGGACAGGGGGCGCGTTTAATCAGCCCCAGCATTTT.

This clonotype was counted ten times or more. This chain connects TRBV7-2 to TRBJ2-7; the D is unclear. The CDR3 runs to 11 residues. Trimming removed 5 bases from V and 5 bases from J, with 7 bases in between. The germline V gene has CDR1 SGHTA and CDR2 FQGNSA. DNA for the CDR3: TGTGCCAGCAGCAGGACCAACGAGCAGTACTTC. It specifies CASSRTNEQYF.

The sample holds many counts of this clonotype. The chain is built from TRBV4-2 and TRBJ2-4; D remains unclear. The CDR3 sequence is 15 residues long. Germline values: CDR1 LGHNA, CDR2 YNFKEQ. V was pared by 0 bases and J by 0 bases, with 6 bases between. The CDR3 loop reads CASSQERLAKNIQYF. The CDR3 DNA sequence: TGTGCCAGCAGCCAAGAGCGTTTAGCCAAAAACATTCAGTACTTC.

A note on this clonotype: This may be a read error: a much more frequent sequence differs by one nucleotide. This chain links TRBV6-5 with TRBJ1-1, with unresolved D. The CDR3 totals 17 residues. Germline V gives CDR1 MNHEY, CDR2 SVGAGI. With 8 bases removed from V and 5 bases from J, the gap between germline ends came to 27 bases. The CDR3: CASVRWAGGAMGTEAFF. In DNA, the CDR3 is TGTGCCAGCGTCAGGTGGGCAGGAGGAGCGATGGGGACTGAAGCTTTCTTT.

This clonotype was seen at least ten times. The chain's CDR3 is CASSLRGQVDTEAFF. The CDR3 coding sequence is TGTGCCAGCAGCTTACGGGGACAGGTGGACACTGAAGCTTTCTTT. J is TRBJ1-1 and V is TRBV7-2; 8 bases fit TRBD1. The CDR3 extends over 15 amino acids. The V and J ends lost 2 bases and 3 bases, in that order; junction bases with no gene match: 5. Per germline, CDR1 SGHTA and CDR2 FQGNSA.

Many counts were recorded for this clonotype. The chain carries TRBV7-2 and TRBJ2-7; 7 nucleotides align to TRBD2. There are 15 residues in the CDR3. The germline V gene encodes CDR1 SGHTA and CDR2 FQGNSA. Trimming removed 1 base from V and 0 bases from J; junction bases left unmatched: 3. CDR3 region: CASSLGGGGSYEQYF. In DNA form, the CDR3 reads TGTGCCAGCAGCTTAGGCGGGGGTGGCTCCTACGAGCAGTACTTC.

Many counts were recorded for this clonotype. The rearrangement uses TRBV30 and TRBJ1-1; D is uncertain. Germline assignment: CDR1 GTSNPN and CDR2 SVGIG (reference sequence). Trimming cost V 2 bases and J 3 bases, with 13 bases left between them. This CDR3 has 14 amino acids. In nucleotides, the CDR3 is TGTGCCTGGAGTAGCTGGGGATCGGACACTGAAGCTTTCTTT. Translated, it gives CAWSSWGSDTEAFF. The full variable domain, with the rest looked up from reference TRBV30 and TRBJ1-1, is SQTIHQWPATLVQPVGSPLSLECTVEGTSNPNLYWYRQAAGRGLQLLFYSVGIGQISSEVPQNLSASRPQDRQFILSSKKLLLSDSGFYLCAWSSWGSDTEAFFGQGTRLTVV.